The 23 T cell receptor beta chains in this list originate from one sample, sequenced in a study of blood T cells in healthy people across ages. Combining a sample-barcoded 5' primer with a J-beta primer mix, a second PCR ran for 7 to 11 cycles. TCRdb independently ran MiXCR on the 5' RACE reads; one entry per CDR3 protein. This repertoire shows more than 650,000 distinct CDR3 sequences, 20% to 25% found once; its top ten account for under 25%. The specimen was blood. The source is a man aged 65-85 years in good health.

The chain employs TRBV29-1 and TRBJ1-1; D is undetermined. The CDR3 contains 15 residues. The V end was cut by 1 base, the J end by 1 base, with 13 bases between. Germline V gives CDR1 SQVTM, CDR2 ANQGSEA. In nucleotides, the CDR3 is TGCAGCGTTGAAGTGCTCCGTCCCGCGAACACTGAAGCTTTCTTT. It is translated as CSVEVLRPANTEAFF.

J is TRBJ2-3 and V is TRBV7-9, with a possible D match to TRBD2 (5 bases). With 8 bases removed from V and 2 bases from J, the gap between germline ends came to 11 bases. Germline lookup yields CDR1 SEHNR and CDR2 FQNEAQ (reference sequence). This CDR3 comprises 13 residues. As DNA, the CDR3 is TGTGCCAGCGCGCGGGCACACACAGATACGCAGTATTTT. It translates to CASARAHTDTQYF. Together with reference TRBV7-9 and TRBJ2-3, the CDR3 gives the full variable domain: DTGVSQNPRHKITKRGQNVTFRCDPISEHNRLYWYRQTLGQGPEFLTYFQNEAQLEKSRLLSDRFSAERPKGSFSTLEIQRTEQGDSAMYLCASARAHTDTQYFGPGTRLTVL.

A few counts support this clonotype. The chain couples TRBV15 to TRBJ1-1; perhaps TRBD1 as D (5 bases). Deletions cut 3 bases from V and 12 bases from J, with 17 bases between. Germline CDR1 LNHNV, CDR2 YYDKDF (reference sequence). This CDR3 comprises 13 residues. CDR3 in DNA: TGTGCCACCAGCAGGAGGGACGCCCCGCGAACTTTCTTT. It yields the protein CATSRRDAPRTFF.

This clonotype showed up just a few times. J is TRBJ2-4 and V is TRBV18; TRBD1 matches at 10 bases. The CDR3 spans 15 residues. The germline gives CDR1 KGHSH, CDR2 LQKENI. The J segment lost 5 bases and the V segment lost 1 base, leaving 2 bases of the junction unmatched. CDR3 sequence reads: CASSPQTGGENIQYF. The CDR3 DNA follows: TGTGCCAGCTCACCACAGACAGGGGGCGAAAACATTCAGTACTTC.

CDR3: CAWSVTANTEAFF. The DNA of the CDR3 is TGTGCCTGGAGTGTTACAGCGAACACTGAAGCTTTCTTT. V is TRBV30 and J is TRBJ1-1; D is unresolved. Trimming took 0 bases from V and 1 from J, leaving 6 bases between them. Germline CDR1 is GTSNPN and CDR2 is SVGIG (reference sequence). This CDR3 has 13 residues.

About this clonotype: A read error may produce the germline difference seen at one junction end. In nucleotides, the CDR3 is TGCAGTGCTCTATACAGTGCAACGAATGAAAGACTGTTTTTT. Residues: CSALYSATNERLFF. V and J are TRBV20-1 and TRBJ1-4; D remains ambiguous. CDR3 size: 14 residues. Germline CDR1 DFQATT, CDR2 SNEGSKA (reference sequence).

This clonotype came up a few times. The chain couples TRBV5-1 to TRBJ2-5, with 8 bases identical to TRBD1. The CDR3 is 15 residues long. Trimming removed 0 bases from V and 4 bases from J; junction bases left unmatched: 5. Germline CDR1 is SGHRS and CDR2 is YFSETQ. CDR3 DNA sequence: TGCGCCAGCAGCTTGGGCAGGGGGCAAGGAGAGACCCAGTACTTC. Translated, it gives CASSLGRGQGETQYF.

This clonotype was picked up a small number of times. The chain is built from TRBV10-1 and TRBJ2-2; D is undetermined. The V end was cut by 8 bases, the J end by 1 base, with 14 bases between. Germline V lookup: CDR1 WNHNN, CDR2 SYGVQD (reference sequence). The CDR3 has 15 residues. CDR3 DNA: TGCGCCAGCGGAAACCGGGCCCAGAACACCGGGGAGCTGTTTTTT. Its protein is CASGNRAQNTGELFF.

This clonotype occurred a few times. CDR3 nucleotide sequence: TGTGCCAGCAGTTACGGGACAGGGGAATACTTC. Its translation: CASSYGTGEYF. The chain combines TRBV6-6 with TRBJ2-5; 10 bases are a match to TRBD1. V dropped 2 bases and J dropped 14; count of bases not matched to a gene: 2. The CDR3 has 11 residues. Germline V gene sequence: CDR1 MNHNY, CDR2 SVGAGI (reference sequence).

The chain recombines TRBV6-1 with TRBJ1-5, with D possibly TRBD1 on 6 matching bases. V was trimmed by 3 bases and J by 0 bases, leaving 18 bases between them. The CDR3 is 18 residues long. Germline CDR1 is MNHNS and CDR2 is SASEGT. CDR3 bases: TGTGCCAGCAGTGATTGGAAACAGGGAATAGGTAGCAATCAGCCCCAGCATTTT. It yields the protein CASSDWKQGIGSNQPQHF.

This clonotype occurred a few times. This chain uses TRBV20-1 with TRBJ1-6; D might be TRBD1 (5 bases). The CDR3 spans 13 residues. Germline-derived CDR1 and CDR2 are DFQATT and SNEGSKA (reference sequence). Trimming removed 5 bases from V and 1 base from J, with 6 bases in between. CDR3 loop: CSAGGSYNSPLHF. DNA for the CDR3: TGCAGTGCTGGGGGGTCCTATAATTCACCCCTCCACTTT.

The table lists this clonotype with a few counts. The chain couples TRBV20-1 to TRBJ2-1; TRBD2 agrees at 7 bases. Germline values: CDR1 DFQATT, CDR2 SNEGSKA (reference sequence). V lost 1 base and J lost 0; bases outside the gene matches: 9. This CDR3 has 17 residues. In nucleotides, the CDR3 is TGCAGTGCTAGAGGTACTAGCGTCCTGAGCTCCTACAATGAGCAGTTCTTC. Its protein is CSARGTSVLSSYNEQFF.

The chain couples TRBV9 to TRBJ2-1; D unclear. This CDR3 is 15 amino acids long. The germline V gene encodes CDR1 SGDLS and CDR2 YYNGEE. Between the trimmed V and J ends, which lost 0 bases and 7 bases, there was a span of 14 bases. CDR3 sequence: CASSVVVGTANEQFF. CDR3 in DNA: TGTGCCAGCAGCGTAGTCGTGGGAACAGCGAATGAGCAGTTCTTC. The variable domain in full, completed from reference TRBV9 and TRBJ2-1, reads DSGVTQTPKHLITATGQRVTLRCSPRSGDLSVYWYQQSLDQGLQFLIQYYNGEERAKGNILERFSAQQFPDLHSELNLSSLELGDSALYFCASSVVVGTANEQFFGPGTRLTVL.

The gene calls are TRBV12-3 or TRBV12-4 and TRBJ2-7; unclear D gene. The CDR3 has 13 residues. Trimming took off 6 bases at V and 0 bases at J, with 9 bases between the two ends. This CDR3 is CASSQGRSYEQYV. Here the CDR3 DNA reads TGTGCCAGCAGCCAAGGTCGCTCCTACGAGCAGTACGTC.

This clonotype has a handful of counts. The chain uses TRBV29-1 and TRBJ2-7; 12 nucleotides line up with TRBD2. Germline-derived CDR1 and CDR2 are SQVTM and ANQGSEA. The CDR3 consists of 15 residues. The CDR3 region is CNVLLAGGNSYEQYF. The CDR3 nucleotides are TGCAACGTCCTACTAGCGGGGGGAAACTCCTACGAGCAGTACTTC.

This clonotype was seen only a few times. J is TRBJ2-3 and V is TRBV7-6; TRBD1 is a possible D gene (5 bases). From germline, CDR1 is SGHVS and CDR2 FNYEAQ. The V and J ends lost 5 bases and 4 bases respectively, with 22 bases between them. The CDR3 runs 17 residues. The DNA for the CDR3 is TGTGCCAGCAGCCGCCACCCGCAGGGCATTGGCGCAGATACGCAGTATTTT. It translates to CASSRHPQGIGADTQYF.

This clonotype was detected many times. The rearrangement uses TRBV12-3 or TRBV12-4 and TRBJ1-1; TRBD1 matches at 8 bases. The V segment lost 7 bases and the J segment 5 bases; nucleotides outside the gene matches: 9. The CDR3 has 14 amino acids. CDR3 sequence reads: CASTKTGVWTEAFF. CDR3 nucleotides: TGTGCCAGCACCAAGACAGGGGTCTGGACTGAAGCTTTCTTT.

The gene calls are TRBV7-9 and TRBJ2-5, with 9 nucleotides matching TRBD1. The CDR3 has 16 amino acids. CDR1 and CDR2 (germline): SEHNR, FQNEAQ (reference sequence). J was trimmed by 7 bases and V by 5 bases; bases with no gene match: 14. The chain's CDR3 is CASSPRPGTGFRTQYF. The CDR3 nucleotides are TGTGCCAGCAGCCCCCGTCCCGGGACAGGGTTTCGGACCCAGTACTTC.

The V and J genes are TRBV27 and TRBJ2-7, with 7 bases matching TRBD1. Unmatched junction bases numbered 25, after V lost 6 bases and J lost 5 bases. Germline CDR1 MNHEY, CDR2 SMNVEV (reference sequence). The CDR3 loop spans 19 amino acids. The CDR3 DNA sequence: TGTGCCAGCAGCCTAGCTGGGGCAGGGGGACGAGTTGGTTTCGACGAGCAGTACTTC. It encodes CASSLAGAGGRVGFDEQYF.

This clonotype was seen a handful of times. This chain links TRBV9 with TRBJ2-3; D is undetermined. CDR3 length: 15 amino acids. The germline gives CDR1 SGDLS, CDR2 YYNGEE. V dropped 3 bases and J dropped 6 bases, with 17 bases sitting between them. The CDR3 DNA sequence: TGTGCCAGCAGCGCCCAGTTCGCTATCTCCGATACGCAGTATTTT. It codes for CASSAQFAISDTQYF.

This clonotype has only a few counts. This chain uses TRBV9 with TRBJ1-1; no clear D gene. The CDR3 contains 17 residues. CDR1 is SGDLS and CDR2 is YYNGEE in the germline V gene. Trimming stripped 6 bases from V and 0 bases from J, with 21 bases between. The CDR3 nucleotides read TGTGCCAGCACCGCGAGAGGCGGAGGGAATATGAACACTGAAGCTTTCTTT. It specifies CASTARGGGNMNTEAFF.

DNA for the CDR3: TGCAGTGCTACCCGCCAGAGGGAATTTACCGAGCAGTACTTC. Translation: CSATRQREFTEQYF. The V gene is TRBV20-1, the J gene TRBJ2-5, with D perhaps matching TRBD2 (5 bases). The J call is in doubt because the DNA end fits TRBJ2-7 better. The CDR3 spans 14 residues. CDR1 is DFQATT and CDR2 is SNEGSKA in the germline V gene (reference sequence).

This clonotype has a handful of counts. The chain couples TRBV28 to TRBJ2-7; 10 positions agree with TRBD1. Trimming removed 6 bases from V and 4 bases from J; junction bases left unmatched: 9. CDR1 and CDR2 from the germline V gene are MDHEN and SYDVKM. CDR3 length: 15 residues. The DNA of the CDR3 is TGTGCCAGCAGCGTAACCGGGACAGGGGAATACGAGCAGTACTTC. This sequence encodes CASSVTGTGEYEQYF.